Listed below are T cell receptor beta chains from one sample, sequenced in a study of technical replicates of blood from several donors. TCRdb keeps only in-frame clones here, not all; method: immunoSEQ multiplex PCR. The profile shows 70,000 to 85,000 clones, roughly 94% of them singletons. The sequenced material came from T cells isolated from PBMCs. All receptors come from a human donor in good health. Both conserved end residues are part of each CDR3. Fields, in order: V gene, clone size, J gene, D gene, CDR3 DNA, CDR3 protein. The D gene is left open where the match is weak. Only part of the rows carry a size: once, few, many, or a class if the clone is expanded.

V: TRBV7-8; size: NA; J: TRBJ2-7; D: TRBD1; DNA: TGTGCCAGCAGCGCCGACAGGGAACACGAGCAGTACTTC; CDR3: CASSADREHEQYF
V: TRBV28; size: NA; J: TRBJ2-7; D: TRBD2; DNA: TGTGCCAGCAGTATCCGTCCCGGGACTAGCGGGGGGGCTTCCTACGAGCAGTACTTC; CDR3: CASSIRPGTSGGASYEQYF
V: TRBV25-1; size: NA; J: TRBJ2-7; D: NA; DNA: TGTGCCAGCAGTGACGAGGACAGTTTGGTTGGGGACGAGCAGTACTTC; CDR3: CASSDEDSLVGDEQYF
V: TRBV6-1; size: NA; J: TRBJ1-5; D: TRBD1; DNA: TGTGCCAGCAGTGAATTCGACAGGGCCAATCAGCCCCAGCATTTT; CDR3: CASSEFDRANQPQHF
V: TRBV4-1; size: NA; J: TRBJ1-2; D: NA; DNA: TGCGCCAGCAGCCCCACGGGGGGTACAGTCCTGAGCTTAGTCTATGGCTACACCTTC; CDR3: CASSPTGGTVLSLVYGYTF
V: TRBV29-1; size: NA; J: TRBJ1-1; D: NA; DNA: TGCAGTCCCGCCTCCGGGACTGGGGCTTTCTTT; CDR3: CSPASGTGAFF
V: TRBV13; size: NA; J: TRBJ2-7; D: NA; DNA: TGTGCCAGCCGCGAGGGCTCGGGTGACTACGAGCAGTACTTC; CDR3: CASREGSGDYEQYF
V: TRBV27; size: NA; J: TRBJ2-7; D: TRBD1; DNA: TGTGCCAGCAGTTTAGCAGGGGGCCCATGGGCCGAGCAGTACTTC; CDR3: CASSLAGGPWAEQYF
V: TRBV5-1; size: NA; J: TRBJ2-7; D: TRBD2; DNA: TGCGCCAGCAGGTCTGACCCGGGACTAGCGTACTCCGAGCAGTACTTC; CDR3: CASRSDPGLAYSEQYF
V: TRBV6-5; size: NA; J: TRBJ1-5; D: TRBD1; DNA: TGTGCCAGCAGTTCGATACAGGGGGCTGGTCAGCCCCAGCATTTT; CDR3: CASSSIQGAGQPQHF
V: TRBV29-1; size: NA; J: TRBJ1-2; D: TRBD1; DNA: TGCAGCGTTTGGACAGGGGGCCGCTCTGGCTACACCTTC; CDR3: CSVWTGGRSGYTF
V: TRBV12-5; size: NA; J: TRBJ1-1; D: NA; DNA: TGTGCTAGTGGCTTGGGACTCCTTAGCACTGAAGCTTTCTTT; CDR3: CASGLGLLSTEAFF
V: TRBV6-1; size: NA; J: TRBJ2-7; D: TRBD1; DNA: TGTGCCAGCCACCGGGACAGGCTTTCCTACGAGCAGTACTTC; CDR3: CASHRDRLSYEQYF
V: TRBV11-3; size: NA; J: TRBJ1-1; D: NA; DNA: TGTGCCAGCAGCTTAGAGAGGGTCGGGTTCGTGAACACTGAAGCTTTCTTT; CDR3: CASSLERVGFVNTEAFF
V: TRBV12-5; size: NA; J: TRBJ1-1; D: TRBD1; DNA: TGTGCTAGTGGTTTGGTACTTAGTGGGACAGAATCTGCGAACACTGAAGCTTTCTTT; CDR3: CASGLVLSGTESANTEAFF
V: TRBV11-3; size: NA; J: TRBJ2-5; D: NA; DNA: TGTGCCAGCAGCTTAGCGGCCGAGATGGCGGGGTGGGTGGAGACCCAGTACTTC; CDR3: CASSLAAEMAGWVETQYF
V: TRBV2; size: NA; J: TRBJ1-2; D: NA; DNA: TGTGCCAGCAATGCGCAGGGCGGCGGCTACACCTTC; CDR3: CASNAQGGGYTF
V: TRBV4-1; size: NA; J: TRBJ2-3; D: TRBD2; DNA: TGCGCCAGCAGCCGAATACTAGCGGGTGAGCACAGGGGCACAGATACGCAGTATTTT; CDR3: CASSRILAGEHRGTDTQYF
V: TRBV2; size: NA; J: TRBJ1-1; D: NA; DNA: TGTGCCAGCATTCCCCGCGGGGTGCCGACCCAGGGTTTGAACACTGAAGCTTTCTTT; CDR3: CASIPRGVPTQGLNTEAFF
V: TRBV28; size: NA; J: TRBJ2-5; D: NA; DNA: TGTGCCAGCAGTAGCTACGGGCAGGCGGGAAAGACCCAGTACTTC; CDR3: CASSSYGQAGKTQYF
V: TRBV5-6; size: once; J: TRBJ2-7; D: NA; DNA: TGTGCCAGCAGTCTGCGCCGAGGGAACTACGGGCAGTACTTC; CDR3: CASSLRRGNYGQYF
V: TRBV4-1; size: NA; J: TRBJ2-7; D: NA; DNA: TGCGCCAGCAGCCAGGCCCCGGGACACAACTACGAGCAGTACTTC; CDR3: CASSQAPGHNYEQYF
V: TRBV4-1; size: NA; J: TRBJ1-1; D: NA; DNA: TGCGCCAGCAGCCAGGCACAGGCCTTAACTGAAGCTTTCTTT; CDR3: CASSQAQALTEAFF
V: TRBV28; size: NA; J: TRBJ1-4; D: NA; DNA: TGTGCCAGTCGGGGGGCAACTAATGAAAAACTGTTTTTT; CDR3: CASRGATNEKLFF
V: TRBV5-4; size: NA; J: TRBJ2-7; D: NA; DNA: TGTGCCAGCAGCTTGGAGGGGGCCTACGAGCAGTACTTC; CDR3: CASSLEGAYEQYF
V: TRBV5-1; size: NA; J: TRBJ2-5; D: NA; DNA: TGCGCCAGCAGCTGGGGAACAGGGTATCAAGAGACCCAGTACTTC; CDR3: CASSWGTGYQETQYF
V: TRBV7-3; size: NA; J: TRBJ2-1; D: NA; DNA: TGTGCCAGCAGCTTAGAAAGGGGATCCTACAATGAGCAGTTCTTC; CDR3: CASSLERGSYNEQFF
V: TRBV15; size: NA; J: TRBJ2-7; D: NA; DNA: TGTGCCACCAGCAGACTCCCAGGTGATAGCGCCTACGAGCAGTACTTC; CDR3: CATSRLPGDSAYEQYF
V: TRBV12-5; size: NA; J: TRBJ2-1; D: NA; DNA: TGTGCTAGTGGTTTGACAGGCGGGGGCCCCATGGATGAGCAGTTCTTC; CDR3: CASGLTGGGPMDEQFF
V: TRBV28; size: NA; J: TRBJ2-1; D: NA; DNA: TGTGCCAGCAGTTACGGTAGTAGCTCCTACAATGAGCAGTTCTTC; CDR3: CASSYGSSSYNEQFF
V: TRBV27; size: NA; J: TRBJ1-2; D: TRBD1; DNA: TGTGCCAGCCTTTCCCTGGGGGGGGACAGGGAATCCTATGGCTACACCTTC; CDR3: CASLSLGGDRESYGYTF
V: TRBV28; size: NA; J: TRBJ1-2; D: NA; DNA: TGTGCCAGCAGCAATGGACAGCTTCCCTATGGCTACACCTTC; CDR3: CASSNGQLPYGYTF
V: TRBV29-1; size: NA; J: TRBJ2-7; D: TRBD2; DNA: TGCAGCGTCCGTTCCGGGACTACTTCCTCCGAGCAGTACTTC; CDR3: CSVRSGTTSSEQYF
V: TRBV30; size: NA; J: TRBJ2-3; D: TRBD2; DNA: TGTGCCTACATCATAGCGGGAACGGGTACGCAGTATTTT; CDR3: CAYIIAGTGTQYF
V: TRBV6-5; size: NA; J: TRBJ1-1; D: NA; DNA: TGTGCCAGCAGTTTCTTAGGGGGGGCGGCTTTCTTT; CDR3: CASSFLGGAAFF
V: TRBV14; size: NA; J: TRBJ1-6; D: NA; DNA: TGTGCCAGCAGCCAGACTTTCTCACCCCTCCACTTT; CDR3: CASSQTFSPLHF
V: TRBV29-1; size: NA; J: TRBJ2-3; D: NA; DNA: TGCAGCGTCGTCGGTCACTATAACACAGATACGCAGTATTTT; CDR3: CSVVGHYNTDTQYF
V: TRBV19; size: NA; J: TRBJ1-1; D: NA; DNA: TGTGCCAGTAGTCCAGGCAGGGACACTGAAGCTTTCTTT; CDR3: CASSPGRDTEAFF
V: TRBV20-1; size: NA; J: TRBJ1-1; D: NA; DNA: TGCAGTGCTAGGTCTCTTTTAGCTTTCTTT; CDR3: CSARSLLAFF
V: TRBV2; size: NA; J: TRBJ2-7; D: TRBD2; DNA: TGTGCCAGCAGTGAAGCGGGCGGGGGTGGTAGCTCCTACGAGCAGTACTTC; CDR3: CASSEAGGGGSSYEQYF
V: TRBV7-9; size: NA; J: TRBJ2-7; D: TRBD2; DNA: TGTGCCAGCAGCGGGACTAGCGGGAGGGTTCTGTTATCCTACGAGCAGTACTTC; CDR3: CASSGTSGRVLLSYEQYF
V: TRBV9; size: NA; J: TRBJ2-1; D: TRBD2; DNA: TGTGCCAGCAGCGGCCGACTAGCGGGGAACTACAATGAGCAGTTCTTC; CDR3: CASSGRLAGNYNEQFF
V: TRBV30; size: NA; J: TRBJ1-5; D: TRBD1; DNA: TGTGCCTGGAGGAGCGGGACAGGCGGCCATCAGCCCCAGCATTTT; CDR3: CAWRSGTGGHQPQHF
V: TRBV5-5; size: NA; J: TRBJ2-7; D: TRBD1; DNA: TGTGCCAGCAGCTCCGGGACAGGGATGGTATACGAGCAGTACTTC; CDR3: CASSSGTGMVYEQYF
V: TRBV7-2; size: NA; J: TRBJ2-7; D: TRBD2; DNA: TGTGCCAGCAGCTCCTCCGGGACTAGCGGGGCGGGCGAGTACTTC; CDR3: CASSSSGTSGAGEYF
V: TRBV4-1; size: once; J: TRBJ2-5; D: NA; DNA: TGCGCCAGCAGCCATTCCCCGGGCAAGCGGTCCCAAGAGACCCAGTACTTC; CDR3: CASSHSPGKRSQETQYF
V: TRBV28; size: NA; J: TRBJ1-3; D: TRBD1; DNA: TGTGCCAGCATTCCGGACAGGGAACTAAACACCATATATTTT; CDR3: CASIPDRELNTIYF
V: TRBV11-3; size: NA; J: TRBJ2-7; D: NA; DNA: TGTGCCAGCAGCTTAGATCCAGGCAGGGTCAACGAGCAGTACTTC; CDR3: CASSLDPGRVNEQYF
V: TRBV29-1; size: NA; J: TRBJ2-1; D: NA; DNA: TGCAGCGTAATACCCCGCAGGGGTGATGAGCAGTTCTTC; CDR3: CSVIPRRGDEQFF
V: TRBV4-1; size: NA; J: TRBJ2-2; D: NA; DNA: TGCGCCAGCAGCCAAGATCTAGGACAAACCGGGGAGCTGTTTTTT; CDR3: CASSQDLGQTGELFF
V: TRBV20-1; size: NA; J: TRBJ2-7; D: NA; DNA: TGCAGTGCTAGACTCTCCTACGAGCAGTACTTC; CDR3: CSARLSYEQYF
V: TRBV5-5; size: NA; J: TRBJ2-7; D: NA; DNA: TGTGCCAGCAGCTTGAGATGGGGCCCCTACGAGCAGTACTTC; CDR3: CASSLRWGPYEQYF
V: TRBV6-5; size: NA; J: TRBJ2-5; D: TRBD1; DNA: TGTGCCAGCAGCCATAGAGACAGGGGAGGAGAGACCCAGTACTTC; CDR3: CASSHRDRGGETQYF
V: TRBV2; size: NA; J: TRBJ1-2; D: NA; DNA: TGTGCCAGCAGTGAAGAGAGCCGGTTC; CDR3: CASSEESRF
V: TRBV29-1; size: NA; J: TRBJ2-5; D: TRBD2; DNA: TGCAGCGTTCCAGGGACTAGCGGGGATCAAGAGACCCAGTACTTC; CDR3: CSVPGTSGDQETQYF
V: TRBV28; size: once; J: TRBJ2-1; D: TRBD2; DNA: TGTGCCAGCAGCCCACTTAGCGGGAGTTCCTACAATGAGCAGTTCTTC; CDR3: CASSPLSGSSYNEQFF
V: TRBV28; size: NA; J: TRBJ1-2; D: TRBD1; DNA: TGTGCCAGCAGTTTATCCGGGACAGTTTATGGCTACACCTTC; CDR3: CASSLSGTVYGYTF
V: TRBV30; size: NA; J: TRBJ1-5; D: TRBD1; DNA: TGTGCCCGGTCCGGGACAGGGGCCCAGCCCCAGCATTTT; CDR3: CARSGTGAQPQHF
V: TRBV6-1; size: NA; J: TRBJ2-7; D: TRBD1; DNA: TGTGCCAGCAACGACAGGGGAATCTCCTACGAGCAGTACTTC; CDR3: CASNDRGISYEQYF
V: TRBV14; size: NA; J: TRBJ2-2; D: TRBD2; DNA: TGTGCCAGCAGCCGTCGACTAGCGGGAGGGAATAGACTCGGGGAGCTGTTTTTT; CDR3: CASSRRLAGGNRLGELFF